This T cell receptor beta chain was obtained from a study of shared clonotypes between healthy human individuals. Sequencing was at deep level. Assay used: immunoSEQ multiplex PCR; TCRdb lists only in-frame clones, some missing. Found here are about 1 million clones, 75% to 80% of them singletons; the top ten hold approximately 0.56%. V lost 7 bases and J lost 7; bases outside the gene matches: 11. There are 15 residues in the CDR3. The germline CDR1 and CDR2 sequences are ENHRY and SYGVKD. Sequencing was performed on memory CD4+ T cells from PBMCs. Subset here: CD45RA-negative fraction. This sequence joins TRBV10-3 and TRBJ1-2; 11 bases map to TRBD1. The source is a man younger than 30 in good health. Some clones in this sample may be carry-over from other donors' samples. The CDR3 loop is CAITSRTGGSLGYTF. The CDR3 DNA reads as TGTGCCATCACGAGTAGGACAGGGGGCTCCCTTGGCTACACCTTC.